These T cell receptor beta chains were read from a single sample in a study of cytomegalovirus exposure and HLA in healthy donors. Libraries were prepared by immunoSEQ multiplex PCR; TCRdb keeps only in-frame clonotypes and omits some of them. The sample lists about 110,000 clones, 65% to 80% occurring once. The sample taken for sequencing was PBMCs. The source of these receptors is a woman between 45 and 65 years old in good health and CMV-seropositive. Each CDR3 is given with its conserved first and last residue. Each record gives: D gene, clone size, J gene, V gene, CDR3 protein, CDR3 DNA. A D gene is named only where the DNA matches it firmly. Rows give clone size only sometimes, using once, few, many, or a class for an expanded clone.

>TRBD1|NA|TRBJ2-1|TRBV6-4
CASSEGQGPYNEQFF
TGTGCCAGCAGTGAAGGACAGGGACCCTACAATGAGCAGTTCTTC
>TRBD2|NA|TRBJ2-3|TRBV4-3
CASSFRTSGGPDTQYF
TGCGCCAGCAGCTTCCGGACTAGCGGGGGGCCAGATACGCAGTATTTT
>NA|NA|TRBJ2-1|TRBV5-1
CASSSLKSYNEQFF
TGCGCCAGCAGCTCCCTCAAGAGCTACAATGAGCAGTTCTTC
>NA|few|TRBJ2-3|TRBV9
CASSSPGSPSDTQYF
TGTGCCAGCAGCTCCCCCGGGAGCCCCTCAGATACGCAGTATTTT
>NA|few|TRBJ2-1|TRBV9
CASSTEQGGPGDEQFF
TGTGCCAGCAGCACTGAACAGGGTGGTCCAGGCGATGAGCAGTTCTTC
>TRBD1|few|TRBJ1-4|TRBV4-2
CASSQAQGESREKLFF
TGTGCCAGCAGCCAAGCTCAGGGGGAATCGCGTGAAAAACTGTTTTTT
>TRBD1|NA|TRBJ2-7|TRBV6-1
CASSETWQGVYEQYF
TGTGCCAGCAGTGAAACTTGGCAGGGGGTTTACGAGCAGTACTTC
>TRBD1|NA|TRBJ2-1|TRBV7-9
CASSPRQGRTSNEQFF
TGTGCCAGCAGCCCAAGACAGGGGAGGACCTCGAATGAGCAGTTCTTC
>TRBD2|NA|TRBJ2-1|TRBV5-1
CASSSVQRGRNEQFF
TGCGCCAGCAGCTCGGTCCAGCGGGGGAGAAATGAGCAGTTCTTC
>NA|NA|TRBJ2-7|TRBV2
CASSGEGLSYEQYF
TGTGCCAGCTCAGGGGAGGGCCTCTCCTACGAGCAGTACTTC
>NA|few|TRBJ1-4|TRBV28
CASSLIRGGNEKLFF
TGTGCCAGCAGTTTAATCAGGGGAGGGAATGAAAAACTGTTTTTT
>TRBD1|NA|TRBJ1-1|TRBV11-1
CASSLRQQGASRNTEAFF
TGTGCCAGCAGCTTACGCCAGCAGGGGGCGTCAAGGAACACTGAAGCTTTCTTT
>TRBD1|NA|TRBJ1-1|TRBV5-6
CASTPWGGDRTEAFF
TGTGCCAGCACCCCCTGGGGCGGGGACAGGACTGAAGCTTTCTTT
>NA|NA|TRBJ2-7|TRBV5-1
CASSLTTVSSYEQYF
TGCGCCAGCAGCTTGACGACTGTCAGCTCCTACGAGCAGTACTTC
>NA|NA|TRBJ2-7|TRBV6-1
CASQAGSFLSEQYF
TGTGCCAGCCAAGCCGGGTCCTTCCTGAGCGAGCAGTACTTC
>TRBD1|NA|TRBJ1-2|TRBV5-4
CASSFRSRTGYSGYTF
TGTGCCAGCAGCTTCAGAAGCCGGACAGGGTACTCGGGCTACACCTTC
>TRBD1|NA|TRBJ2-7|TRBV6-5
CASRPPGQKEQYF
TGTGCCAGCAGACCACCGGGACAGAAAGAGCAGTACTTC
>NA|NA|TRBJ2-2|TRBV2
CASSEAPAAGELFF
TGTGCCAGCAGTGAAGCGCCGGCGGCCGGGGAGCTGTTTTTT
>TRBD1|NA|TRBJ2-7|TRBV6-1
CASTKDRGSYEQYF
TGTGCCAGCACTAAGGACAGGGGCTCCTACGAGCAGTACTTC
>TRBD1|NA|TRBJ1-2|TRBV5-1
CASSEGQGVAYGYTF
TGCGCCAGCAGCGAGGGACAGGGCGTAGCCTATGGCTACACCTTC
>NA|NA|TRBJ2-5|TRBV5-6
CASSLTGIQETQYF
TGTGCCAGCAGCTTGACAGGGATCCAAGAGACCCAGTACTTC
>NA|NA|TRBJ1-2|TRBV10-3
CAISESGGAYGYTF
TGTGCCATCAGTGAGTCTGGGGGCGCCTATGGCTACACCTTC
>TRBD1|NA|TRBJ1-4|TRBV28
CASSYPGQGSDEKLFF
TGTGCCAGCAGTTACCCGGGACAGGGTTCGGATGAAAAACTGTTTTTT
>TRBD1|NA|TRBJ1-1|TRBV27
CASSLLQGLTEAFF
TGTGCCAGCAGCCTTCTACAGGGGCTTACTGAAGCTTTCTTT
>TRBD1|few|TRBJ1-1|TRBV6-5
CASSRGQGGTEAFF
TGTGCCAGCAGCCGAGGACAGGGAGGTACTGAAGCTTTCTTT
>NA|once|TRBJ1-2|TRBV9
CASSVDSNYGYTF
TGTGCCAGCAGCGTAGACAGTAACTATGGCTACACCTTC
>NA|few|TRBJ1-2|TRBV27
CASSNQGTNYGYTF
TGTGCCAGCAGTAATCAGGGGACTAACTATGGCTACACCTTC
>NA|NA|TRBJ2-5|TRBV2
CASSESGFTGETQYF
TGTGCCAGCAGTGAATCGGGATTTACGGGAGAGACCCAGTACTTC
>NA|few|TRBJ1-1|TRBV7-2
CASSLARGNTEAFF
TGTGCCAGCAGCTTAGCCAGGGGGAACACTGAAGCTTTCTTT
>TRBD2|NA|TRBJ2-5|TRBV4-2
CASSQELWEGETQYF
TGTGCCAGCAGCCAAGAGCTCTGGGAGGGGGAGACCCAGTACTTC
>TRBD1|NA|TRBJ1-1|TRBV29-1
CSVNRGDTEAFF
TGCAGCGTAAACAGGGGGGACACTGAAGCTTTCTTT
>NA|NA|TRBJ1-5|TRBV6-1
CASIPTLGNQPQHF
TGTGCCAGCATTCCCACATTGGGCAATCAGCCCCAGCATTTT
>NA|few|TRBJ1-1|TRBV5-6
CASSVWTRNTEAFF
TGTGCCAGCAGCGTTTGGACAAGGAACACTGAAGCTTTCTTT
>NA|once|TRBJ1-4|TRBV30
CAWRKGDWEKLFF
TGTGCCTGGAGGAAGGGGGATTGGGAAAAACTGTTTTTT
>NA|NA|TRBJ1-1|TRBV10-3
CAISGENKAFF
TGTGCCATCAGTGGCGAAAATAAAGCTTTCTTT
>NA|NA|TRBJ2-3|TRBV9
CASSVGSGQLLTDTQYF
TGTGCCAGCAGCGTAGGGTCTGGGCAGCTTCTCACAGATACGCAGTATTTT
>NA|NA|TRBJ2-7|TRBV7-2
CASSSGTSNYEQYF
TGTGCCAGCAGCTCCGGGACTTCGAATTACGAGCAGTACTTC
>NA|once|TRBJ2-7|TRBV19
CASSITDNSEQYF
TGTGCCAGTAGTATTACAGACAATAGCGAGCAGTACTTC
>NA|once|TRBJ1-3|TRBV6-6
CASSYEAGNTIYF
TGTGCCAGCAGTTACGAGGCTGGAAACACCATATATTTT
>NA|NA|TRBJ2-5|TRBV7-8
CASSLAALARETQYF
TGTGCCAGCAGCTTAGCGGCGCTAGCGCGGGAGACCCAGTACTTC
>TRBD1|NA|TRBJ1-5|TRBV18
CASSPFGRAGGTSNQPQHF
TGTGCCAGCTCACCATTCGGCAGGGCAGGGGGGACTAGCAATCAGCCCCAGCATTTT
>TRBD1|NA|TRBJ2-2|TRBV7-9
CASSPRQGWPTNTGELFF
TGTGCCAGCAGCCCTCGACAGGGATGGCCGACGAACACCGGGGAGCTGTTTTTT
>TRBD1|few|TRBJ1-1|TRBV7-9
CASSLGTVNTEAFF
TGTGCCAGCAGCTTGGGGACAGTTAACACTGAAGCTTTCTTT
>TRBD1|NA|TRBJ2-1|TRBV5-1
CASSFRTGVDLYNEQFF
TGCGCCAGCAGTTTCCGGACAGGGGTTGACCTCTACAATGAGCAGTTCTTC
>TRBD1|NA|TRBJ2-2|TRBV2
CASSTDRGNTGELFF
TGTGCCAGCAGTACCGACAGGGGGAACACCGGGGAGCTGTTTTTT
>TRBD1|NA|TRBJ1-1|TRBV19
CASSLRDSLGAFF
TGTGCCAGTAGCCTTCGGGACAGCCTTGGGGCTTTCTTT
>NA|NA|TRBJ2-6|TRBV19
CASNGVRAGANVLTF
TGTGCCAGTAACGGGGTAAGGGCTGGGGCCAACGTCCTGACTTTC
>NA|NA|TRBJ2-7|TRBV28
CASREGTASYEQYF
TGTGCCAGCAGGGAGGGGACAGCTTCCTACGAGCAGTACTTC
>NA|NA|TRBJ1-5|TRBV9
CASSPSAGNNQPQHF
TGTGCCAGCAGCCCCTCGGCAGGGAACAATCAGCCCCAGCATTTT
>NA|NA|TRBJ1-1|TRBV7-6
CASSLVRGSSEAFF
TGTGCCAGCAGCTTGGTCAGGGGTTCTTCTGAAGCTTTCTTT
>NA|NA|TRBJ2-2|TRBV5-6
CASSLVVTGELFF
TGTGCCAGCAGCTTGGTCGTGACCGGGGAGCTGTTTTTT
>TRBD1|NA|TRBJ2-2|TRBV6-1
CASGVTGETGELFF
TGTGCCAGCGGGGTTACAGGGGAAACCGGGGAGCTGTTTTTT
>NA|NA|TRBJ2-3|TRBV7-6
CASSLAGTSRELTDTQYF
TGTGCCAGCAGCTTAGCAGGAACTAGCAGGGAACTCACAGATACGCAGTATTTT
>TRBD1|once|TRBJ1-1|TRBV28
CASSLVPGQGITEAFF
TGTGCCAGCAGTTTGGTTCCGGGACAGGGGATCACTGAAGCTTTCTTT
>TRBD1|NA|TRBJ1-2|TRBV28
CASSLQGAFGYTF
TGTGCCAGCAGTTTACAGGGGGCCTTTGGCTACACCTTC